This T cell receptor (beta chain) was identified during a study of blood T cell repertoires in COVID-19. Profiling relied on immunoSEQ multiplex PCR, and the TCRdb table lists in-frame clones only, not all of them. The sample shows approximately 72,000 clones, approximately 82% of them seen only once. The clonotype originates from a woman over 75 with acute or convalescent COVID-19. Sequencing was done on a sample of peripheral blood.

For the CDR3, the DNA is TGTGCCAGCAGCCCGTACAATCAGCCCCAGCATTTT. Its translation is CASSPYNQPQHF. V usage is TRBV5-8 and J usage is TRBJ1-5; D gene uncertain. This CDR3 region has 12 residues. Trimming took 4 bases from V and 3 from J, leaving 5 bases between them. Germline V gene sequence: CDR1 SGHTS, CDR2 YDEGEE. The variable domain in full, completed from reference TRBV5-8 and TRBJ1-5, reads EAGVTQSPTHLIKTRGQQATLRCSPISGHTSVYWYQQALGLGLQFLLWYDEGEERNRGNFPPRFSGRQFPNYSSELNVNALELEDSALYLCASSPYNQPQHFGDGTRLSIL.